One sample yielded the 25 T cell receptor beta chains listed below, sequenced in a study of follicular helper T cells after annual influenza vaccination. Method: immunoSEQ multiplex PCR; TCRdb's copy keeps in-frame clones and lacks some. The data contain around 8,000 clones, around 82% of them singletons. Time point given: 2014-2015 season, pre-vaccination. The specimen was CXCR5+ CD38- circulating T follicular helper cells from blood, collected on the day of influenza vaccination. The subset is: circulating Tfh, non-naive CD4+CXCR5+PD-1+ (ICOS+CD38+ or ICOS-CD38-). These receptors came from an adult who received the influenza vaccine.

The rearrangement links TRBV12-5 to TRBJ1-2; TRBD1 agrees at 7 bases. CDR1 and CDR2 from the germline V gene are LGHNT and FRNRAP. Losses at the gene ends were 5 bases for V and 4 bases for J; bases not matched to a gene: 10. The CDR3 sequence is 15 residues long. In nucleotides, the CDR3 is TGTGCTAGTGGTACGGGACAGAGATGGTGCTATGGCTACACCTTC. As protein: CASGTGQRWCYGYTF. Full variable domain (missing parts from reference TRBV12-5 and TRBJ1-2): DARVTQTPRHKVTEMGQEVTMRCQPILGHNTVFWYRQTMMQGLELLAYFRNRAPLDDSGMPKDRFSAEMPDATLATLKIQPSEPRDSAVYFCASGTGQRWCYGYTFGSGTRLTVV.

The V gene is TRBV5-1, the J gene TRBJ2-6; TRBD1 matches 8 bases. V dropped 2 bases and J dropped 4; count of bases not matched to a gene: 8. This CDR3 contains 17 residues. CDR1 and CDR2 from the germline V gene are SGHRS and YFSETQ. CDR3 sequence (DNA): TGCGCCAGCAGCTTACATGACAGGGGCGGCGGGGCCAACGTCCTGACTTTC. This gives the protein CASSLHDRGGGANVLTF.

The chain recombines TRBV6-1 with TRBJ2-5; 10 nucleotides agree with TRBD2. The V segment lost 6 bases and the J segment 4 bases; nucleotides outside the gene matches: 2. CDR1 and CDR2 (germline): MNHNS, SASEGT. There are 13 residues in the CDR3. The CDR3 reads CASRAGGPETQYF. The CDR3 DNA follows: TGTGCCAGCAGAGCGGGGGGGCCAGAGACCCAGTACTTC.

The rearrangement links TRBV2 to TRBJ2-2; the D call may be TRBD1 or TRBD2 (5 bases each). Per the germline V gene, CDR1 is SNHLY and CDR2 is FYNNEI. The CDR3 contains 15 residues. Trimming left V 6 bases short and J 0 bases short, with 11 bases between. CDR3 in DNA: TGTGCCAGCAGGGCCGGGGCCGCGAACACCGGGGAGCTGTTTTTT. It codes for CASRAGAANTGELFF.

J is TRBJ2-3 and V is TRBV5-5, with D tentatively TRBD2 (5 bases). This CDR3 contains 15 residues. Germline assignment: CDR1 SGHKS and CDR2 YYEKEE (reference sequence). V was pared by 4 bases and J by 0 bases, with 12 bases between. CDR3 residues: CASSIGWTSTDTQYF. In DNA form, the CDR3 reads TGTGCCAGCAGCATAGGCTGGACTAGCACAGATACGCAGTATTTT.

The rearrangement joins TRBV4-2 to TRBJ2-7, with TRBD2 matching 7 bases. Germline loops: CDR1 LGHNA, CDR2 YNFKEQ. The J segment lost 3 bases and the V segment lost 4 bases, leaving 15 bases of the junction unmatched. The CDR3 consists of 17 residues. The CDR3 nucleotides read TGTGCCAGCAGCCTAGTAACTCAGAGCGGGGTTTACTACGAGCAGTACTTC. Protein: CASSLVTQSGVYYEQYF.

In its sample, this clone was seen once. This chain connects TRBV5-4 to TRBJ2-3; 9 bases line up with TRBD2. Germline CDR1 reads SGHNT; CDR2 reads YYREEE (reference sequence). Unmatched junction bases numbered 4, after V lost 4 bases and J lost 4 bases. The CDR3 sequence is 14 residues long. CDR3 region: CASSPAGGSDTQYF. The CDR3 region has the DNA TGTGCCAGCAGCCCCGCGGGGGGGTCAGATACGCAGTATTTT.

The V gene is TRBV15, the J gene TRBJ1-2; D is undetermined. The CDR3 has 13 residues. V was shortened by 0 bases and J by 3 bases, with 5 bases between the two germline ends. Germline-derived CDR1 and CDR2 are LNHNV and YYDKDF (reference sequence). CDR3: CATSRDRYYGYTF. Here the CDR3 DNA reads TGTGCCACCAGCAGAGATCGGTACTATGGCTACACCTTC.

The chain employs TRBV7-6 and TRBJ2-1, with a tentative D call TRBD2 (6 bases). Trimming pared 5 bases from V and 14 bases from J, leaving 13 bases between. The CDR3 has 11 residues. Germline V lookup: CDR1 SGHVS, CDR2 FNYEAQ. The CDR3 sequence: CASSLLAVKFF. CDR3 DNA sequence: TGTGCCAGCAGCCTATTAGCGGTCAAGTTCTTC.

The chain uses TRBV5-1 and TRBJ2-5, with 9 bases that match TRBD1. Germline values: CDR1 SGHRS, CDR2 YFSETQ. The CDR3 consists of 15 residues. V shed 0 bases and J 3 bases; nucleotides not matched to a gene: 3. The chain's CDR3 is CASSLGQGGKETQYF. CDR3 coding DNA: TGCGCCAGCAGCTTGGGACAGGGGGGAAAAGAGACCCAGTACTTC.

The table lists this clone with a count of one. The chain carries TRBV6-8 and TRBJ1-6; D call uncertain. CDR1 and CDR2 from the germline V gene are MNHGY and SAAAGT. V was clipped by 3 bases and J by 8 bases, with 5 bases between them. This CDR3 region has 12 residues. The CDR3 region is CASSYQYSPLHF. DNA for the CDR3: TGTGCCAGCAGTTATCAGTATTCACCCCTCCACTTT.

The chain carries TRBV11-3 and TRBJ2-3; 7 bases align to TRBD1. Germline CDR1 is SGHNT and CDR2 is YENEEA. This CDR3 is built from 15 residues. The V segment lost 3 bases and the J segment 1 base; nucleotides outside the gene matches: 4. The CDR3 DNA reads TGTGCCAGCAGCTTCGCAGGGGGAGGCACAGATACGCAGTATTTT. Protein product: CASSFAGGGTDTQYF.

The chain is built from TRBV14 and TRBJ2-4; D is uncertain. The CDR3 totals 14 residues. Looked up from germline, CDR1 is SGHDN and CDR2 is FVKESK. V was cut by 1 base and J by 6 bases, with 10 bases left in between. CDR3 bases: TGTGCCAGCAGCCAAGCGAGCAGATTAAACATTCAGTACTTC. Translated: CASSQASRLNIQYF.

The chain couples TRBV5-1 to TRBJ1-1; possibly TRBD1 for D (6 bases). CDR3 size: 14 residues. CDR1 is SGHRS and CDR2 is YFSETQ in the germline V gene. The V end was cut by 7 bases, the J end by 3 bases, with 16 bases between. The CDR3 region has the DNA TGCGCCAGCGGCTCCGGGACACGACACACTGAAGCTTTCTTT. Translation: CASGSGTRHTEAFF.

The sample holds one count of this clone. The chain carries TRBV29-1 and TRBJ1-1, with TRBD1 as a possible D gene (5 bases). Trimming took off 2 bases at V and 0 bases at J, with 13 bases between the two ends. Germline CDR1 is SQVTM and CDR2 is ANQGSEA. CDR3 size: 15 residues. The CDR3 sequence: CSVEHQGNMNTEAFF. In DNA, the CDR3 is TGCAGCGTTGAACACCAGGGCAACATGAACACTGAAGCTTTCTTT.

The CDR3: CASSKEVYYGYTF. The CDR3 region has the DNA TGTGCCAGCTCTAAAGAGGTTTACTATGGCTACACCTTC. The chain has TRBV14 and TRBJ1-2; D remains ambiguous. Trimming cost V 8 bases and J 3 bases, with 13 bases left between them. The germline V gene encodes CDR1 SGHDN and CDR2 FVKESK. There are 13 residues in the CDR3.

This clone was counted between two and nine times. The genes are TRBV7-2 and TRBJ1-6; no reliable D call. Deletions cut 5 bases from V and 4 bases from J, with 6 bases between. The CDR3 runs 13 residues. The germline V gene has CDR1 SGHTA and CDR2 FQGNSA. For the CDR3, the DNA is TGTGCCAGCAGCGGAGAGTATAATTCACCCCTCCACTTT. It encodes CASSGEYNSPLHF.

The genes are TRBV19 and TRBJ2-3, with 8 bases lining up with TRBD2. The CDR3 is 17 amino acids. V gave up 1 base and J gave up 1 base; unmatched junction bases: 7. Germline-derived CDR1 and CDR2 are LNHDA and SQIVND (reference sequence). Written as DNA, the CDR3 is TGTGCCAGTAGTATAGGGGTTTCGGGAGGGGGCACAGATACGCAGTATTTT. Its protein product is CASSIGVSGGGTDTQYF.

The gene calls are TRBV5-4 and TRBJ1-1; D might be TRBD1 (5 bases). CDR3 size: 14 residues. V gave up 1 base and J gave up 8 bases, with 15 bases separating them. The V gene's germline CDR1 is SGHNT and CDR2 YYREEE (reference sequence). The CDR3 loop is CASSLRAEEGEAFF. CDR3 DNA: TGTGCCAGCAGCTTGAGGGCAGAGGAGGGGGAAGCTTTCTTT.

The chain recombines TRBV28 with TRBJ1-2; D remains unclear. With 2 bases removed from V and 4 bases from J, the gap between germline ends came to 11 bases. The V gene's germline CDR1 is MDHEN and CDR2 SYDVKM. This CDR3 comprises 14 residues. CDR3: CASSLTPRLYGYTF. As DNA, the CDR3 is TGTGCCAGCAGTTTAACCCCGCGGCTCTATGGCTACACCTTC.

The CDR3 DNA follows: TGTGCCAGCAGCCGGGGATCGAACACCGGGGAGCTGTTTTTT. Amino acids: CASSRGSNTGELFF. The chain has TRBV7-2 and TRBJ2-2; possibly TRBD2 for D (5 bases). Germline CDR1 is SGHTA and CDR2 is FQGNSA. This CDR3 is 14 amino acids long. Between the trimmed V and J ends, which lost 5 bases and 0 bases, there was a span of 7 bases.

The V call is TRBV5-1, the J call TRBJ2-3; possible D gene TRBD2, 6 bases. The CDR3 consists of 12 residues. V was shortened by 3 bases and J by 6 bases, with 8 bases between the two germline ends. Germline V gene lookup returns CDR1 SGHRS and CDR2 YFSETQ. CDR3 sequence reads: CASSWDSDTQYF. DNA for the CDR3: TGCGCCAGCAGCTGGGACTCCGATACGCAGTATTTT.

This chain links TRBV6-1 with TRBJ2-3; the match to TRBD2 covers 9 bases. The junction had 6 bases not matched to a gene; V was cut back by 7 bases and J by 4 bases. Germline loops: CDR1 MNHNS, CDR2 SASEGT. The CDR3 spans 14 residues. This CDR3 is CASKAGGGPDTQYF. DNA of the CDR3: TGTGCCAGCAAGGCGGGGGGGGGTCCAGATACGCAGTATTTT.

This chain connects TRBV18 to TRBJ1-3; D ambiguous. V lost 3 bases to trimming and J lost 4 bases, with 16 bases between them. CDR3 size: 16 residues. From germline, CDR1 is KGHSH and CDR2 LQKENI. CDR3 nucleotide sequence: TGTGCCAGCTCACCGGTCGGGAGCGGAGAAGGAAACACCATATATTTT. Amino acids: CASSPVGSGEGNTIYF.

This clone showed up just once. The chain is built from TRBV7-2 and TRBJ1-1; D ambiguous. Germline lookup yields CDR1 SGHTA and CDR2 FQGNSA. Trimming took 4 bases from V and 0 from J, leaving 9 bases between them. The CDR3 has 14 residues. CDR3 protein: CASSWNGMNTEAFF. DNA of the CDR3: TGTGCCAGCAGCTGGAACGGTATGAACACTGAAGCTTTCTTT.